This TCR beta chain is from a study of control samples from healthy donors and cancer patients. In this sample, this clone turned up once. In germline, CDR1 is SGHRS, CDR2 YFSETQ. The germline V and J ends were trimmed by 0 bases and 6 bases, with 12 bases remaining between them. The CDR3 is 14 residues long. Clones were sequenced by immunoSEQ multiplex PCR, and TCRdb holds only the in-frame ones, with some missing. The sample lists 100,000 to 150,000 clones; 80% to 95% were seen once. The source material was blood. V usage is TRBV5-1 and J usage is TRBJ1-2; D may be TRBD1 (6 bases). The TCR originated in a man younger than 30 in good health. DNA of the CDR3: TGCGCCAGCAGCTTGGGCGCAGGGGCGAATGGCTACACCTTC. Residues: CASSLGAGANGYTF.